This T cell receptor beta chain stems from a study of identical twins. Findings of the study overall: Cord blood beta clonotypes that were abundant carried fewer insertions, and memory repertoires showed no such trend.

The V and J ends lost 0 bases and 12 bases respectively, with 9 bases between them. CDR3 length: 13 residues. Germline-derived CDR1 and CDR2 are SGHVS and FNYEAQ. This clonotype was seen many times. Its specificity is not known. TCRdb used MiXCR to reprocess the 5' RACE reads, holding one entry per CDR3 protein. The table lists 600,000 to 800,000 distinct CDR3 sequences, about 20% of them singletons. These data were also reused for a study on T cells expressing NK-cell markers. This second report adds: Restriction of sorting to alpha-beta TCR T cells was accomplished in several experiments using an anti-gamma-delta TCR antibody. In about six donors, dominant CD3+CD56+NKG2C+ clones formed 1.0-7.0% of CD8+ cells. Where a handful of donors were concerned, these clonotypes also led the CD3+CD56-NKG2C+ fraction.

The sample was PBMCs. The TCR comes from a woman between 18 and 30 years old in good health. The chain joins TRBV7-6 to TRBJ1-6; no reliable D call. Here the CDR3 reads CASSLAPLRPLHF. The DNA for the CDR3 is TGTGCCAGCAGCTTAGCACCCCTAAGACCCCTCCACTTT.